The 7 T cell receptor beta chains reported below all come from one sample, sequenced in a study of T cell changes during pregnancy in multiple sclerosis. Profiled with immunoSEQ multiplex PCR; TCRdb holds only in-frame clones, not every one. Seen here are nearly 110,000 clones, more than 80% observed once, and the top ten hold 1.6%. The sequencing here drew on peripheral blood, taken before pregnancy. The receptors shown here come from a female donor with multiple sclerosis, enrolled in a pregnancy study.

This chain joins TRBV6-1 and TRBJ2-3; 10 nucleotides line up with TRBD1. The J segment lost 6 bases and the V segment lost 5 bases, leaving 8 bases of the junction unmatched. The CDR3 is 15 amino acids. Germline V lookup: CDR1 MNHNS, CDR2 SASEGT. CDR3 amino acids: CASSPGGQGYDTQYF. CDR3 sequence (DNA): TGTGCCAGCAGTCCAGGGGGACAGGGGTATGATACGCAGTATTTT.

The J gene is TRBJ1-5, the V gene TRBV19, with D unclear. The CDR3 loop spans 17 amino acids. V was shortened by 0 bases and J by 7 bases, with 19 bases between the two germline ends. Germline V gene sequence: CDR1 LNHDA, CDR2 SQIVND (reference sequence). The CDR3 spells CASSIDRELLAGQPQHF. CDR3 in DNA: TGTGCCAGTAGTATAGATCGCGAGCTTCTAGCGGGGCAGCCCCAGCATTTT.

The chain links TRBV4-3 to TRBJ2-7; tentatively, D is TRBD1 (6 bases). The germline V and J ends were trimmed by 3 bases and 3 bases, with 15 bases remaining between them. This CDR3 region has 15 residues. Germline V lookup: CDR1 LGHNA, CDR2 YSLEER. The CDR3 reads CASSHATGQSYEQYF. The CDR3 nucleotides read TGCGCCAGCAGCCACGCCACTGGACAGAGCTACGAGCAGTACTTC.

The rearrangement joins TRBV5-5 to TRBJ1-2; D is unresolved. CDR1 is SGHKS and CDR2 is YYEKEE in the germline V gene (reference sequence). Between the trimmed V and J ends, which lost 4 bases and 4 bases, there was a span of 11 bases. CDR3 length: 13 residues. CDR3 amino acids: CASSPEVTYGYTF. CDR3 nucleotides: TGTGCCAGCAGCCCGGAGGTTACCTATGGCTACACCTTC.

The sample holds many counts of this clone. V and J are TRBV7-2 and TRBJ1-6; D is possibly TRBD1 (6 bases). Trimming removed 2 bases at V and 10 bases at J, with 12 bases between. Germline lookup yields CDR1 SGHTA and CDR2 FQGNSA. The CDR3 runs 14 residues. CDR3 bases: TGTGCCAGCAGCTTAATTGGGGGCGGGTCACCCCTCCACTTT. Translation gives CASSLIGGGSPLHF.

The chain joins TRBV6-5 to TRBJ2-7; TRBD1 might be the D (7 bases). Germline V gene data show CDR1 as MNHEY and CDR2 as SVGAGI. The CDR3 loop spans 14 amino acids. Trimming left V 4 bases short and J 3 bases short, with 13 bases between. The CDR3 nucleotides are TGTGCCAGCAGTTTCCAGGGGGGAGGCTACGAGCAGTACTTC. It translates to CASSFQGGGYEQYF.

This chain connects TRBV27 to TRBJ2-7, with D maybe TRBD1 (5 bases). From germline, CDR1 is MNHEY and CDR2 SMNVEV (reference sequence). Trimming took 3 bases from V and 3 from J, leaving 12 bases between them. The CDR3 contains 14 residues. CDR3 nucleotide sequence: TGTGCCAGCAGTTTGGGGCGGTCCTTCTACGAGCAGTACTTC. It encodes CASSLGRSFYEQYF.